A selection of T cell receptor beta chains follows, all from one sample in a study of shared clonotypes between healthy human individuals. Using immunoSEQ multiplex PCR, the repertoire was profiled, and TCRdb retains in-frame clones only, with some absent. The sample contains around 1.9 million clones, approximately 94% of which appear only once. The sequencing input was naive CD8+ T cells from PBMCs. The source of these receptors is a man aged 18-30 years in good health. Some clones in this sample may be carry-over from other donors' samples. Each CDR3 is given with its conserved first and last residue. A D gene is named only where the DNA matches it firmly. Not every row has a clone size; where given, it reads once, few, many or a size class.

clone_size d_call j_call v_call cdr3_nt cdr3_aa
- - TRBJ2-5 TRBV11-2 TGTGCCAGCAGCTTAGCACGGCAGGGAATGATGGAGACCCAGTACTTC CASSLARQGMMETQYF
- - TRBJ1-2 TRBV5-6 TGTGCCAGCAGCCCGGACCCCGCGAACTATGGCTACACCTTC CASSPDPANYGYTF
- - TRBJ1-1 TRBV19 TGTGCCAGTAGCACAAGAATCCGGGACCTCGAAGCTTTCTTT CASSTRIRDLEAFF
- - TRBJ2-7 TRBV5-1 TGCGCCAGCAGCCCAATCTCGGACAGTCGGTACGAGCAGTACTTC CASSPISDSRYEQYF
- TRBD1 TRBJ2-7 TRBV19 TGTGCCAGTAGTCCCGGACAGGGTTTCTCCTACGAGCAGTACTTC CASSPGQGFSYEQYF
- TRBD1 TRBJ2-1 TRBV28 TGTGCCACCTCGGACAGGGGGAACAATGAGCAGTTCTTC CATSDRGNNEQFF
- - TRBJ2-4 TRBV5-1 TGCGCCAGCAGCGAAACGGGACTCCTAGCCAAAAACATTCAGTACTTC CASSETGLLAKNIQYF
- - TRBJ2-7 TRBV7-9 TGTGCCAGCAGCTCCGCAGGGCCCTACGAGCAGTACTTC CASSSAGPYEQYF
- - TRBJ2-4 TRBV5-1 TGCGCCAGCAGGATGGACAGCCTACGTCTAGCCAAAAACATTCAGTACTTC CASRMDSLRLAKNIQYF
- TRBD2 TRBJ2-5 TRBV7-9 TGTGCCAGCAGTGGAGGGGACGGGGGGCAAGAGACCCAGTACTTC CASSGGDGGQETQYF
- TRBD1 TRBJ2-2 TRBV9 TGTGCCAGCAGCGTACCCAGGGACAGGCCCTGGGATAACACCGGGGAGCTGTTTTTT CASSVPRDRPWDNTGELFF
once - TRBJ1-1 TRBV6-5 TGTGCCAGCAGTTATAGGGAGGGTTTCACTGAAGCTTTCTTT CASSYREGFTEAFF
few - TRBJ1-5 TRBV9 TGTGCCAGCAGCGTGGGCGTTGGGAGTCAGCCCCAGCATTTT CASSVGVGSQPQHF
- TRBD2 TRBJ2-1 TRBV4-1 TGCGCCAGCAGCCAGGTAGGGGGACTAGGCTACAATGAGCAGTTCTTC CASSQVGGLGYNEQFF
- TRBD1 TRBJ1-2 TRBV28 TGTGCCAGCAGTTTGAGGGGGCGCGTCTATGGCTACACCTTC CASSLRGRVYGYTF
- TRBD2 TRBJ2-2 TRBV9 TGTGCCAGCAGCGTTGGACTAGCAAGCACCGGGGAGCTGTTTTTT CASSVGLASTGELFF
- TRBD2 TRBJ2-7 TRBV2 TGTGCCAGCCAGAACCAGACTAGCGGCTCCTACGAGCAGTACTTC CASQNQTSGSYEQYF
once - TRBJ2-2 TRBV4-3 TGCGCCAGCAGCCATTCTGTATCCCGGGAGCTGGACACCGGGGAGCTGTTTTTT CASSHSVSRELDTGELFF
- - TRBJ2-7 TRBV4-2 TGTGCCAGCAGCCACGAATGGAAGGGCGGGACAATGTACGAGCAGTACTTC CASSHEWKGGTMYEQYF
- TRBD1 TRBJ2-7 TRBV5-1 TGCGCCAGCAGCTTCCGCGTTGGGGGACAGGGGGTCTACGAGCAGTACTTC CASSFRVGGQGVYEQYF
- - TRBJ1-2 TRBV9 TGTGCCAGCAGCGTAGCCCGGGATTATGGCTACACCTTC CASSVARDYGYTF
- - TRBJ2-1 TRBV29-1 TGCAGCGTCGTGACATCCGCGCCGACTTTAACGCCATATGAGCAGTTCTTC CSVVTSAPTLTPYEQFF
- - TRBJ2-4 TRBV7-3 TGTGCCAGCAGCTCCCCCCCCCAAAACATTCAGTACTTC CASSSPPQNIQYF
- - TRBJ2-7 TRBV4-2 TGTGCCAGCAGCCAAGATTGGTCAGCTGGGGCAGGACTCTCCTACGAGCAGTACTTC CASSQDWSAGAGLSYEQYF
few - TRBJ2-4 TRBV27 TGTGCCAGCAGTTTATCGCCCGCACCTTTAGCCAAAAACATTCAGTACTTC CASSLSPAPLAKNIQYF